A selection of T cell receptor beta chains follows, all from one sample in a study of CD8+ T cells in alopecia areata. Sequencing used immunoSEQ multiplex PCR; TCRdb keeps in-frame clones, though not all of them. The table records roughly 200,000 clones, around two fifths of them present only once. The source was CD4+ T cells sorted from blood, collected around week 36, from a patient treated with tofacitinib. These receptors originate from a human donor with alopecia areata. The CDR3 runs from the conserved cysteine through the conserved F or W. Each record gives: J gene, V gene, clone size, D gene, CDR3 DNA, CDR3 protein. The D gene is left open where the match is weak. Clone size is shown for a subset of rows, as once, few, many or a class of expanded clone.

j_call: TRBJ2-5
v_call: TRBV29-1
clone_size: few
d_call: -
cdr3_nt: TGCAGCGTTGGCCGGCGAGGAGGAGAAGAGACCCAGTACTTC
cdr3_aa: CSVGRRGGEETQYF

j_call: TRBJ2-2
v_call: TRBV7-7
clone_size: -
d_call: -
cdr3_nt: TGTGCCAGCAGCCCCGCTAGCAACACCGGGGAGCTGTTTTTT
cdr3_aa: CASSPASNTGELFF

j_call: TRBJ1-1
v_call: TRBV7-2
clone_size: -
d_call: -
cdr3_nt: TGTGCCAGCGGACCCTCAGTGAACACTGAAGCTTTCTTT
cdr3_aa: CASGPSVNTEAFF

j_call: TRBJ2-1
v_call: TRBV15
clone_size: -
d_call: -
cdr3_nt: TGTGCCACCAGCACTACTGGAGGGGGACCCCCCTACAATGAGCAGTTCTTC
cdr3_aa: CATSTTGGGPPYNEQFF

j_call: TRBJ2-2
v_call: TRBV29-1
clone_size: few
d_call: TRBD2
cdr3_nt: TGCAGCGTTGGGGGACTAGGATACACCGGGGAGCTGTTTTTT
cdr3_aa: CSVGGLGYTGELFF

j_call: TRBJ2-7
v_call: TRBV28
clone_size: -
d_call: -
cdr3_nt: TGTGCCAGCAGTTTAACCCCTCGAAGCTCCTACGAGCAGTACTTC
cdr3_aa: CASSLTPRSSYEQYF

j_call: TRBJ2-5
v_call: TRBV18
clone_size: once
d_call: TRBD1
cdr3_nt: TGTGCCAGCTCCTCCAACAGGGGAGAGACCCAGTACTTC
cdr3_aa: CASSSNRGETQYF

j_call: TRBJ2-1
v_call: TRBV4-2
clone_size: -
d_call: TRBD2
cdr3_nt: TGTGCCAGCAGCCAAGATTTAGCGGGAGGTGGGAATGAGCAGTTCTTC
cdr3_aa: CASSQDLAGGGNEQFF

j_call: TRBJ2-7
v_call: TRBV10-3
clone_size: -
d_call: -
cdr3_nt: TGTGCCATCATGGACCCCGGAGGCTCCAACGAGCAGTACTTC
cdr3_aa: CAIMDPGGSNEQYF

j_call: TRBJ1-5
v_call: TRBV7-2
clone_size: -
d_call: -
cdr3_nt: TGTGCCAGCAGCTTAGACGGACTCAATCAGCCCCAGCATTTT
cdr3_aa: CASSLDGLNQPQHF

j_call: TRBJ1-2
v_call: TRBV4-3
clone_size: -
d_call: -
cdr3_nt: TGCGCCAGCAGCCCAGGAACAGGGAACCGCTATGGCTACACCTTC
cdr3_aa: CASSPGTGNRYGYTF

j_call: TRBJ1-1
v_call: TRBV6-4
clone_size: -
d_call: -
cdr3_nt: TGTGCCAGCAGTGCCACGGGGGGGACTGAAGCTTTCTTT
cdr3_aa: CASSATGGTEAFF

j_call: TRBJ2-3
v_call: TRBV11-2
clone_size: few
d_call: -
cdr3_nt: TGTGCCAGCAGCTTAGGGTTGGGGCGTTTCACAGATACGCAGTATTTT
cdr3_aa: CASSLGLGRFTDTQYF

j_call: TRBJ1-1
v_call: TRBV7-9
clone_size: few
d_call: -
cdr3_nt: TGTGCCAGCAGCTTAGTAAGGAATGAAGCTTTCTTT
cdr3_aa: CASSLVRNEAFF

j_call: TRBJ2-1
v_call: TRBV29-1
clone_size: -
d_call: -
cdr3_nt: TGCAGCGCTGGACAGAATTACAATGAGCAGTTCTTC
cdr3_aa: CSAGQNYNEQFF

j_call: TRBJ2-2
v_call: TRBV18
clone_size: many
d_call: -
cdr3_nt: TGTGCCAGCTCCTCCTCCGAATTCACCGGGGAGCTGTTTTTT
cdr3_aa: CASSSSEFTGELFF

j_call: TRBJ2-5
v_call: TRBV2
clone_size: -
d_call: -
cdr3_nt: TGTGCCAGCAGTGAGGGTGGGGTGGGGGAAGAGACCCAGTACTTC
cdr3_aa: CASSEGGVGEETQYF

j_call: TRBJ2-7
v_call: TRBV18
clone_size: -
d_call: -
cdr3_nt: TGTGCCAGCTCACCGGGACACGAGCAGTACTTC
cdr3_aa: CASSPGHEQYF

j_call: TRBJ2-3
v_call: TRBV6-1
clone_size: few
d_call: TRBD2
cdr3_nt: TGTGCCAGCAGCGACCGGACTAGCGGGAGAGATACGCAGTATTTT
cdr3_aa: CASSDRTSGRDTQYF

j_call: TRBJ2-3
v_call: TRBV30
clone_size: -
d_call: TRBD2
cdr3_nt: TGTGCCGCCGGCCTGTCGGGAGCGGGAAATACGCAGTATTTT
cdr3_aa: CAAGLSGAGNTQYF